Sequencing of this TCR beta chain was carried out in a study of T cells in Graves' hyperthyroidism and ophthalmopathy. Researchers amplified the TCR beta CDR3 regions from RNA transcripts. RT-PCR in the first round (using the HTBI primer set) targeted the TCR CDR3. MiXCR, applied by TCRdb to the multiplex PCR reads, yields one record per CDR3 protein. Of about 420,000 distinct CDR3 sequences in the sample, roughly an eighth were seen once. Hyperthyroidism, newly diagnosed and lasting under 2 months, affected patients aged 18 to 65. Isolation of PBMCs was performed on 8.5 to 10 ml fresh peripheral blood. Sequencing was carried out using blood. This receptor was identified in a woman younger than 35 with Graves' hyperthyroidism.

CDR3 DNA: TGTGCCTGGAGTGCCTCACAGGGACCGGTCAAAAAACTGTTTTTT. Protein sequence: CAWSASQGPVKKLFF. The chain recombines TRBV30 with TRBJ1-4, with a possible D match to TRBD1 (6 bases). The CDR3 loop spans 15 amino acids. CDR1 GTSNPN and CDR2 SVGIG come from the germline V gene (reference sequence). The V gene lost 1 base and the J gene lost 9 bases, with 18 bases spanning the gap.